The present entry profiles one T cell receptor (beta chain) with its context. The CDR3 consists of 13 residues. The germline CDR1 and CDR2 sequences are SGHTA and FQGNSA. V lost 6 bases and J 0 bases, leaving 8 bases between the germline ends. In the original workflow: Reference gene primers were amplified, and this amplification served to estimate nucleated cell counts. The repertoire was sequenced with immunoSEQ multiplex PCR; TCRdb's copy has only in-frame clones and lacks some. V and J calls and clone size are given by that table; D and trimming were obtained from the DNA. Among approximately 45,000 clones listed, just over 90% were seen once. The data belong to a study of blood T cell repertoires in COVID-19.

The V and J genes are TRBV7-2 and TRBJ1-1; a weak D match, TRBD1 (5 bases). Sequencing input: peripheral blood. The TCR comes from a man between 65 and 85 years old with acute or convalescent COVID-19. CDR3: CASRVGLNTEAFF. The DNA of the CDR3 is TGTGCCAGCAGGGTGGGGCTGAACACTGAAGCTTTCTTT.